A single TCR beta chain is shown here with its context. V shed 1 base and J 0 bases; nucleotides not matched to a gene: 9. The CDR3 spans 18 residues. Germline-derived CDR1 and CDR2 are ENHRY and SYGVKD. The sample originates from a study of blood T cell repertoires in COVID-19. Background on the study: The United States, Italy and Spain were the sources of the acute and convalescent COVID-19 samples. Sources were T cells, B-cell-depleted T cells, or PBMCs; the material itself was cDNA or gDNA.

Study processing details: Nucleated cell number was recorded as an estimate derived from reference gene primer amplification. Measured with immunoSEQ multiplex PCR; TCRdb has only the in-frame clones, and not every one. V, J and clone size are taken as reported in that table, and D and trimming were inferred from the DNA itself. The sample carries over 300,000 clones, roughly 90% recorded once. Sequencing was carried out using peripheral blood. The sequence was collected from a man between 18 and 35 years old who had recovered from COVID-19. V and J are TRBV10-3 and TRBJ2-1, with 7 bases identical to TRBD2. CDR3: CAISELPSGESSYNEQFF. In DNA form, the CDR3 reads TGTGCCATCAGTGAGTTGCCTAGCGGAGAAAGCTCCTACAATGAGCAGTTCTTC.